A selection of T cell receptor beta chains follows, all from one sample in a study of cytomegalovirus exposure and HLA in healthy donors. The table came from immunoSEQ multiplex PCR; TCRdb's copy has only in-frame clones and leaves some out. The sample carries 60,000 to 70,000 clones, more than 70% recorded once. Material: PBMCs. The origin of the receptors is a man aged 45-60 years in good health and CMV-seropositive. CDR3s include the opening cysteine and the closing phenylalanine or tryptophan. The D gene is left open where the match is weak. Clone size is shown for a subset of rows, as once, few, many or a class of expanded clone.

J gene: TRBJ2-7; D gene: -; clone size: once; V gene: TRBV7-2; CDR3 DNA: TGTGCCAGCAGCTTAATCCCCCTCTCGATAGACTACGAGCAGTACTTC; CDR3 protein: CASSLIPLSIDYEQYF
J gene: TRBJ2-3; D gene: TRBD1; clone size: -; V gene: TRBV9; CDR3 DNA: TGTGCCAGCAGCGCCCGGACAGGGCAGTTCACAGATACGCAGTATTTT; CDR3 protein: CASSARTGQFTDTQYF
J gene: TRBJ1-2; D gene: TRBD1; clone size: few; V gene: TRBV6-5; CDR3 DNA: TGTGCCAGCAGCCCACAGGGGGACTATGGCTACACCTTC; CDR3 protein: CASSPQGDYGYTF
J gene: TRBJ1-5; D gene: -; clone size: -; V gene: TRBV15; CDR3 DNA: TGTGCCACCAGCGCGGGTTCGCAGCCCCAGCATTTT; CDR3 protein: CATSAGSQPQHF
J gene: TRBJ2-7; D gene: TRBD1; clone size: few; V gene: TRBV6-5; CDR3 DNA: TGTGCCAGCAGAACAGGGGGCTCCTACGAGCAGTACTTC; CDR3 protein: CASRTGGSYEQYF
J gene: TRBJ2-1; D gene: -; clone size: -; V gene: TRBV10-3; CDR3 DNA: TGTGCCATCAATACGGGGGTAGACAATGAGCAGTTCTTC; CDR3 protein: CAINTGVDNEQFF
J gene: TRBJ2-2; D gene: TRBD2; clone size: -; V gene: TRBV5-1; CDR3 DNA: TGCGCCAGCAGTCTGGCCGCGGGAGCCGTTTCCCCGAACACCGGGGAGCTGTTTTTT; CDR3 protein: CASSLAAGAVSPNTGELFF
J gene: TRBJ2-7; D gene: TRBD1; clone size: -; V gene: TRBV4-3; CDR3 DNA: TGCGCCAGCAGCCCGGGACAGGTGAGCTCCTACGAGCAGTACTTC; CDR3 protein: CASSPGQVSSYEQYF
J gene: TRBJ1-1; D gene: -; clone size: -; V gene: TRBV6-5; CDR3 DNA: TGTGCCAGCAGTTACACGGGGAACACTGAAGCTTTCTTT; CDR3 protein: CASSYTGNTEAFF
J gene: TRBJ1-2; D gene: -; clone size: -; V gene: TRBV28; CDR3 DNA: TGTGCCAGCAGCCGATCGGCAGGGCGAAACTATGGCTACACCTTC; CDR3 protein: CASSRSAGRNYGYTF
J gene: TRBJ2-7; D gene: -; clone size: once; V gene: TRBV29-1; CDR3 DNA: TGCAGCGCCCATTTAGGGGGAATGGGCGAGCAGTACTTC; CDR3 protein: CSAHLGGMGEQYF
J gene: TRBJ1-2; D gene: -; clone size: -; V gene: TRBV30; CDR3 DNA: TGTGCCTGGAGTGTTCGCAGGGATCGTGGCTACACCTTC; CDR3 protein: CAWSVRRDRGYTF
J gene: TRBJ2-7; D gene: TRBD1; clone size: few; V gene: TRBV5-5; CDR3 DNA: TGTGCCAGCCAACAGGTTGGGACAGGGGGTATAGACTTC; CDR3 protein: CASQQVGTGGIDF
J gene: TRBJ2-7; D gene: TRBD1; clone size: -; V gene: TRBV18; CDR3 DNA: TGTGCCAGCTCACCACGGGGACAGGGGGCCCCCTGGGAGCAGTACTTC; CDR3 protein: CASSPRGQGAPWEQYF
J gene: TRBJ2-6; D gene: TRBD2; clone size: -; V gene: TRBV7-3; CDR3 DNA: TGTGCCAGCAGCCTAGCGGGAGGCCCCCCCTCTGGGGCCAACGTCCTGACTTTC; CDR3 protein: CASSLAGGPPSGANVLTF
J gene: TRBJ2-3; D gene: -; clone size: few; V gene: TRBV18; CDR3 DNA: TGTGCCAGCTCACCACCAGCAGGGTCCTTCACAGATACGCAGTATTTT; CDR3 protein: CASSPPAGSFTDTQYF
J gene: TRBJ1-1; D gene: -; clone size: once; V gene: TRBV10-2; CDR3 DNA: TGCGCCAGCAGAGGGGACACGAACACTGAAGCTTTCTTT; CDR3 protein: CASRGDTNTEAFF
J gene: TRBJ2-5; D gene: TRBD1; clone size: -; V gene: TRBV7-3; CDR3 DNA: TGTGCCAGCAGCTTACAAGGGACAGGGCAAGAGACCCAGTACTTC; CDR3 protein: CASSLQGTGQETQYF
J gene: TRBJ2-7; D gene: -; clone size: few; V gene: TRBV30; CDR3 DNA: TGTGCCTGGACCTTGGGGGGTTGGGGAAGCTCCTACGAGCAGTACTTC; CDR3 protein: CAWTLGGWGSSYEQYF
J gene: TRBJ2-3; D gene: TRBD2; clone size: -; V gene: TRBV5-6; CDR3 DNA: TGTGCCAGCCGAATGGGGAGCGGGAGCCGAGATACGCAGTATTTT; CDR3 protein: CASRMGSGSRDTQYF